This TCR beta chain was sequenced during a study of shared clonotypes between healthy human individuals. Across the study: The cohort had two women and three men, ages 18 to 49.

Everyone who donated was a Caucasian adult who lived in Nashville, Tennessee. Looked up from germline, CDR1 is MDHEN and CDR2 is SYDVKM. V lost 7 bases and J 15 bases, leaving 22 bases between the germline ends. The CDR3 runs to 13 residues. Assay used: immunoSEQ multiplex PCR; TCRdb lists only in-frame clones, some missing. The table includes about 2.3 million clones, approximately 93% detected once. Material: naive CD4+ T cells from PBMCs. Sample subset: CD45RA+ positively selected. This sequence was found in a man younger than 30 in good health. Some clones in this sample may be carry-over from other donors' samples. This chain connects TRBV28 to TRBJ2-1; D possibly matches TRBD1 or TRBD2 (5 bases each). CDR3 in DNA: TGTGCCAGCATTACCCACGGGACCGCAGGGTGGTTCTTC. The encoded protein is CASITHGTAGWFF.